This passage covers 10 T cell receptor beta chains from one sample sequenced in a study of shared clonotypes between healthy human individuals. Naivety among CD8 cells was defined by CD45RO negativity and positive CCR7 selection, thereby excluding terminally differentiated effector memory CD45RA+ cells. Assay: immunoSEQ multiplex PCR; the TCRdb copy retains only in-frame clones and omits some. The data contain just over 2,000,000 clones, less than 95% of them seen just once; the ten biggest clones take up around 1.1%. The material sequenced was naive CD8+ T cells sorted from blood. Source of these receptors: a man aged 18 to 35 in good health.

The chain has TRBV7-9 and TRBJ2-7; D gene ambiguous. The CDR3 runs 14 residues. With 4 bases removed from V and 6 bases from J, the gap between germline ends came to 16 bases. Germline-derived CDR1 and CDR2 are SEHNR and FQNEAQ (reference sequence). CDR3 DNA: TGTGCCAGCAGCTCTCGGAAAGGTTCTGGCGAGCAGTACTTC. Translation: CASSSRKGSGEQYF.

This rearrangement joins TRBV19 to TRBJ1-1; D uncertain. Trimming cost V 4 bases and J 0 bases, with 15 bases left between them. The CDR3 contains 16 residues. CDR1 is LNHDA, CDR2 SQIVND, per germline (reference sequence). The CDR3 DNA is TGTGCCAGTAGTAGTCGGCAGGCCCCCATGAACACTGAAGCTTTCTTT. Translating gives CASSSRQAPMNTEAFF.

The V gene is TRBV11-2, the J gene TRBJ2-1; tentatively, D is TRBD1 (6 bases). Trimming cost V 5 bases and J 4 bases, with 18 bases left between them. Germline V lookup: CDR1 SGHAT, CDR2 FQNNGV. This CDR3 has 16 amino acids. CDR3 protein: CASSPPQGREYNEQFF. In DNA form, the CDR3 reads TGTGCCAGCAGCCCCCCACAGGGAAGGGAATACAATGAGCAGTTCTTC.

The chain employs TRBV27 and TRBJ2-7; maybe TRBD2 (6 bases). This CDR3 comprises 15 residues. Germline CDR1 MNHEY, CDR2 SMNVEV (reference sequence). Trimming cost V 5 bases and J 5 bases, with 19 bases left between them. The CDR3 protein is CASSPRPGGVNEQYF. CDR3 sequence (DNA): TGTGCCAGCAGTCCCCGGCCCGGGGGAGTGAACGAGCAGTACTTC.

The V call is TRBV6-5, the J call TRBJ2-7; D is ambiguous. Trimming left V 4 bases short and J 3 bases short, with 10 bases between. Per germline, CDR1 MNHEY and CDR2 SVGAGI. The CDR3 runs 13 residues. The CDR3 loop reads CASSFGGNYEQYF. CDR3 in DNA: TGTGCCAGCAGTTTCGGCGGAAACTACGAGCAGTACTTC.

V and J are TRBV10-3 and TRBJ1-1; perhaps TRBD1 as D (5 bases). Trimming pared 4 bases from V and 1 base from J, leaving 25 bases between. The CDR3 has 19 residues. The germline V gene encodes CDR1 ENHRY and CDR2 SYGVKD. CDR3 nucleotide sequence: TGTGCCATCAGTGGAGGGTTCGCGGGGGATCTATGGTCGAACACTGAAGCTTTCTTT. This sequence encodes CAISGGFAGDLWSNTEAFF.

The chain carries TRBV7-2 and TRBJ2-7, with 9 bases lining up with TRBD2. With V trimmed by 1 base and J by 6 bases, 7 bases remained unmatched. Germline V gene sequence: CDR1 SGHTA, CDR2 FQGNSA. This CDR3 contains 15 residues. The CDR3 DNA reads TGTGCCAGCAGCTTAGAGGCGGGGGGGCTTGTCGAGCAGTACTTC. It specifies CASSLEAGGLVEQYF.

The rearrangement links TRBV12-5 to TRBJ1-1; D not certain. V was clipped by 0 bases and J by 6 bases, with 11 bases between them. CDR3 length: 14 residues. CDR1 LGHNT and CDR2 FRNRAP come from the germline V gene. For the CDR3, the DNA is TGTGCTAGTGGTTTGGTAAGGGATGGGGCTGAAGCTTTCTTT. It yields the protein CASGLVRDGAEAFF.

In the case of this clone: At one end, the junction sequence differs from germline, possibly due to a read error. This chain links TRBV7-7 with TRBJ2-1, with 10 bases fitting TRBD2. Germline V gives CDR1 SSHAT, CDR2 FNYEAQ (reference sequence). There are 15 residues in the CDR3. The CDR3 sequence: CASSRSLAGINEQFF. DNA of the CDR3: TGTGCTAGCAGCCGTTCACTAGCGGGGATCAATGAGCAGTTCTTC.

The gene calls are TRBV7-6 and TRBJ2-5; maybe TRBD1 (6 bases). Trimming took 4 bases from V and 1 from J, leaving 13 bases between them. Germline-derived CDR1 and CDR2 are SGHVS and FNYEAQ. The CDR3 has 15 residues. The CDR3 DNA reads as TGTGCCAGCAGCTCAGACAGGCGCCTCCAAGAGACCCAGTACTTC. The encoded protein is CASSSDRRLQETQYF.